This T cell receptor beta chain comes out of a study of cytomegalovirus exposure and HLA in healthy donors. The V gene lost 0 bases and the J gene lost 11 bases, with 8 bases spanning the gap. This CDR3 is 13 amino acids long. CDR1 SGHAT and CDR2 FQNNGV come from the germline V gene. Notes on this clone: Its antigen is still unknown.

Findings and limits, study-wide: The tendency of first-cohort TCR clusters to co-occur in the 120 validation repertoires was identified by a subsequent analysis. Usually a TCR sequence was rare, but some public TCRs were found in many donors.

Only in-frame clones appear in the TCRdb table, and some are missing; sequencing was by immunoSEQ multiplex PCR. The table has some 240,000 clones, approximately 87% seen once. While the first cohort had 600 to 750 subjects, the donors belonged to the separate validation cohort of 100 to 150 subjects. J is TRBJ1-6 and V is TRBV11-2; D unclear. Material: PBMCs. This clonotype was obtained from a woman aged 18 to 35 in good health and CMV-seronegative. CDR3 sequence: CASSLDPPPPLHF. As DNA, the CDR3 is TGTGCCAGCAGCTTAGATCCCCCCCCACCCCTCCACTTT.